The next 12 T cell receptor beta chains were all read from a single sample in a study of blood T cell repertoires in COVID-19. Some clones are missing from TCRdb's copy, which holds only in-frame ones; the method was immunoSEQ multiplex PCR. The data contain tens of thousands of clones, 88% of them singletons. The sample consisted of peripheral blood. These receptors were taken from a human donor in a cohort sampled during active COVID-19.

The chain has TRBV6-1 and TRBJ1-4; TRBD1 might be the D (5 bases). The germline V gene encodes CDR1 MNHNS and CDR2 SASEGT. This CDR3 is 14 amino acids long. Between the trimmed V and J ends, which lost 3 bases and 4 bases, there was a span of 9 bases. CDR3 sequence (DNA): TGTGCCAGCAGTGACAGGGTCCGTAATGAAAAACTGTTTTTT. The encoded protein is CASSDRVRNEKLFF.

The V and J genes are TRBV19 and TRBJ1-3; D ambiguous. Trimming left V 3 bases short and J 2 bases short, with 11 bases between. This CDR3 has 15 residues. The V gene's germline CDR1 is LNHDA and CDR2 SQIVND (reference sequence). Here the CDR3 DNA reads TGTGCCAGTAGTATGGGCAGTTCGGCTGGAAACACCATATATTTT. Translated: CASSMGSSAGNTIYF.

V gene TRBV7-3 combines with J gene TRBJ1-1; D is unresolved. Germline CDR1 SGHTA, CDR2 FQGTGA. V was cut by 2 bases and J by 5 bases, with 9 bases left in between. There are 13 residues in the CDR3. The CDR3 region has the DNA TGTGCCAGCAGCTTATCACGGGGAACTGAAGCTTTCTTT. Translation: CASSLSRGTEAFF.

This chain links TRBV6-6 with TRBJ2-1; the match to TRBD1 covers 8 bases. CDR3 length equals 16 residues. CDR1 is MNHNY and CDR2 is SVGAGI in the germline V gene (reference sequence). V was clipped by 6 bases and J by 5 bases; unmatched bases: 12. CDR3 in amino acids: CASSRARGQGHNEQFF. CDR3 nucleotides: TGTGCCAGCAGCCGGGCCCGCGGACAGGGTCACAATGAGCAGTTCTTC.

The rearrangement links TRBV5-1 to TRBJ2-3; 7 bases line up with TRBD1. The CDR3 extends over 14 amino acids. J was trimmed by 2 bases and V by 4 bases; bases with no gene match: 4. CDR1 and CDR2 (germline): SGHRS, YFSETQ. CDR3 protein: CASSATGDTDTQYF. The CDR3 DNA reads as TGCGCCAGCAGCGCCACAGGGGACACAGATACGCAGTATTTT.

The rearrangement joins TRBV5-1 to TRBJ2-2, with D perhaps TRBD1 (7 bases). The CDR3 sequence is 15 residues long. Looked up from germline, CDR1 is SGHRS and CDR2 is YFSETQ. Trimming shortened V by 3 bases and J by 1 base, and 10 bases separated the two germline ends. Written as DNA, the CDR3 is TGCGCCAGCAGCTCGCAGGGGGGGAACACCGGGGAGCTGTTTTTT. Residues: CASSSQGGNTGELFF.

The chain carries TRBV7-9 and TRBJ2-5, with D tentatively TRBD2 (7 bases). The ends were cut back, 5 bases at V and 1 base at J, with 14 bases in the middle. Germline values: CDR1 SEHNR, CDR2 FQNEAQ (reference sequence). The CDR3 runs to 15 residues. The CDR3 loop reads CASSPLGGAQETQYF. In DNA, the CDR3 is TGTGCCAGCAGCCCACTAGGGGGGGCCCAAGAGACCCAGTACTTC.

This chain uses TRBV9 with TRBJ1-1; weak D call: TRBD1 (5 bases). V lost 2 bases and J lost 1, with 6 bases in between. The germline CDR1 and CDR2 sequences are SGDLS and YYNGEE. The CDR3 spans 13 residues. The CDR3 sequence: CASSVTENTEAFF. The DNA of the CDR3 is TGTGCCAGCAGCGTGACAGAGAACACTGAAGCTTTCTTT.

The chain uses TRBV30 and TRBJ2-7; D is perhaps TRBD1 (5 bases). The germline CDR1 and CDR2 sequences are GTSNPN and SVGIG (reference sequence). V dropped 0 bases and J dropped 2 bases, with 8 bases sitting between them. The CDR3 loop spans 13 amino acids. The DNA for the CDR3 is TGTGCCTGGAGTGTGACGACAGCCTACGAGCAGTACTTC. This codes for CAWSVTTAYEQYF.

The CDR3: CASSERLAGSYEQYF. The CDR3 nucleotides are TGTGCCAGCAGTGAACGCCTAGCGGGTAGCTACGAGCAGTACTTC. The gene calls are TRBV6-1 and TRBJ2-7; TRBD2 agrees at 8 bases. Germline V gives CDR1 MNHNS, CDR2 SASEGT. Trimming at V came to 2 bases and at J to 3 bases, leaving 6 bases not matched to a gene. CDR3 length: 15 residues.

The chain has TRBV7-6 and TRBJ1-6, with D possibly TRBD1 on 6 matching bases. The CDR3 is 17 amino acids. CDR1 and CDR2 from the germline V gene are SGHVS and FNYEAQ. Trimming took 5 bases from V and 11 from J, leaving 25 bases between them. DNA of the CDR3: TGTGCCAGCAGCCCCGGTACGGGGGGATCAGGGGCCCCACCCCTCCACTTT. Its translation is CASSPGTGGSGAPPLHF.

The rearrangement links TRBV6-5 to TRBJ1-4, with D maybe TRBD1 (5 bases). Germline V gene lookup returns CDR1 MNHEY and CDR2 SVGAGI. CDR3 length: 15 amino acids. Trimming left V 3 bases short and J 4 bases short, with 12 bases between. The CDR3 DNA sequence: TGTGCCAGCAGTTATGGGGGAGGGGATAATGAAAAACTGTTTTTT. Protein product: CASSYGGGDNEKLFF.